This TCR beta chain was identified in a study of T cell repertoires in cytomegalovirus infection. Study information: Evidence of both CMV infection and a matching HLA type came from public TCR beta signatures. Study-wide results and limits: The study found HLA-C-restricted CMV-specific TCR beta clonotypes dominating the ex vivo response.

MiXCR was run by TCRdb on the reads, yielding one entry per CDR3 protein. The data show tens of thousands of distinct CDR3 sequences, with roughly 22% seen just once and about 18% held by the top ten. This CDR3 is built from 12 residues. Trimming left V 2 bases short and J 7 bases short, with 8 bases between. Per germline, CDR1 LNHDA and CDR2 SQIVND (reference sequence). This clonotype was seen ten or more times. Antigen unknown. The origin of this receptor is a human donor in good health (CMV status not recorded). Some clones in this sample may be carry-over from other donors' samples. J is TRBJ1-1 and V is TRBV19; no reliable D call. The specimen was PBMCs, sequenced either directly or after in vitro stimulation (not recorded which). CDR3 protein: CASSINALEAFF. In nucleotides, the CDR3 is TGTGCCAGTAGTATAAACGCACTTGAAGCTTTCTTT.